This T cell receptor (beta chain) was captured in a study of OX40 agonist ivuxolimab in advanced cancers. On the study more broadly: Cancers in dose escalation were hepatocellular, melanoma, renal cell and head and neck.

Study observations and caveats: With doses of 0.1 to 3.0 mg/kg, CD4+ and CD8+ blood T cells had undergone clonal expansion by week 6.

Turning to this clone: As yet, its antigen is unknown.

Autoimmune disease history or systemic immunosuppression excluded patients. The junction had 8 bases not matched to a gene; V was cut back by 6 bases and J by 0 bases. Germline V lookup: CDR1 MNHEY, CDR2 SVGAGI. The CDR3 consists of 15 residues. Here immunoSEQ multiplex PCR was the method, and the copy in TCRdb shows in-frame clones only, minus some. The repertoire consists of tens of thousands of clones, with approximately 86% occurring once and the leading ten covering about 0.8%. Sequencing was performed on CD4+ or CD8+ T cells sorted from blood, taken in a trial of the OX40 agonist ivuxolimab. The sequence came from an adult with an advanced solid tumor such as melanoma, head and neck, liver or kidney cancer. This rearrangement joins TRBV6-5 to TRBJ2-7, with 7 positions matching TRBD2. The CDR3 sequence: CASRAPGGSSYEQYF. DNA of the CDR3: TGTGCCAGCAGGGCACCTGGCGGGAGCTCCTACGAGCAGTACTTC.